This entry features one T cell receptor beta chain sequence. The sample is drawn from a study of OX40 agonist ivuxolimab in advanced cancers. Sequencing used immunoSEQ multiplex PCR; TCRdb keeps in-frame clones, though not all of them. The repertoire holds tens of thousands of clones, with 70% to 90% as singletons. V was pared by 8 bases and J by 8 bases, with 29 bases between. Germline V gene lookup returns CDR1 MDHEN and CDR2 SYDVKM. This CDR3 has 17 amino acids. This sample comprised CD4+ or CD8+ T cells sorted from blood, obtained in a trial of the OX40 agonist ivuxolimab. This TCR was recovered from an adult with an advanced solid tumor such as melanoma, head and neck, liver or kidney cancer. The rearrangement joins TRBV28 to TRBJ2-3, with a weak D call TRBD1 (6 bases). This CDR3 is CASGPGQITSLRGTQYF. The CDR3, as DNA: TGTGCCAGCGGCCCCGGACAGATAACCAGCCTTAGGGGTACGCAGTATTTT.